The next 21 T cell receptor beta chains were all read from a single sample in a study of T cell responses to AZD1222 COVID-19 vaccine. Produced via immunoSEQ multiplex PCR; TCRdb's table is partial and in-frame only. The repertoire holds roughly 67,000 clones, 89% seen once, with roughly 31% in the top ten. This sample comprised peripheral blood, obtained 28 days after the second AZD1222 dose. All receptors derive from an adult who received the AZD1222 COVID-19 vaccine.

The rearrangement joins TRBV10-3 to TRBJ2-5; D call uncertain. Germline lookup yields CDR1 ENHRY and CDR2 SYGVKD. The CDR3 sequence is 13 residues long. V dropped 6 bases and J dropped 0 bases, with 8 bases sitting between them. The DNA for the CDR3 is TGTGCCATCAGAGGCCCGGACCAAGAGACCCAGTACTTC. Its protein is CAIRGPDQETQYF.

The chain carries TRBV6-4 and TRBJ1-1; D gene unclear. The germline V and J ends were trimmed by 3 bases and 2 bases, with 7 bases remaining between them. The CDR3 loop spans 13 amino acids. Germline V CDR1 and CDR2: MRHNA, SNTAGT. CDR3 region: CASSEDENTEAFF. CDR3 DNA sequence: TGTGCCAGCAGTGAGGATGAAAACACTGAAGCTTTCTTT.

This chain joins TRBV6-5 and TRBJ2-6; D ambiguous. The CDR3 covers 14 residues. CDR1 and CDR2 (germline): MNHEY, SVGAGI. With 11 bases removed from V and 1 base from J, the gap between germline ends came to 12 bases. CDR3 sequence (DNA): TGTGCCTACCACGGAAGTTCTGGGGCCAACGTCCTGACTTTC. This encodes CAYHGSSGANVLTF.

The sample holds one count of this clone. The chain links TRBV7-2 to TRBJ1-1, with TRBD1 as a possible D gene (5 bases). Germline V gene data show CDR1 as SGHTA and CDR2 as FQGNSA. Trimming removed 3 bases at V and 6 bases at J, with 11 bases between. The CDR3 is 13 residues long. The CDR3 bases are TGTGCCAGCAGCTTCAGGGTAGATTCTGAAGCTTTCTTT. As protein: CASSFRVDSEAFF.

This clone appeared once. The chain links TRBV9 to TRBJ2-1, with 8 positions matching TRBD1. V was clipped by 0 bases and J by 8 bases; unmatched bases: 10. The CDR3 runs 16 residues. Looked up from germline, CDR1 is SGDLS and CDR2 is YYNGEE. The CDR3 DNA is TGTGCCAGCAGCGTAGCTGGGACAGGCCAGGGTTATGAGCAGTTCTTC. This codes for CASSVAGTGQGYEQFF. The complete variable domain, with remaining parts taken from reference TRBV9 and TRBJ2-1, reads DSGVTQTPKHLITATGQRVTLRCSPRSGDLSVYWYQQSLDQGLQFLIQYYNGEERAKGNILERFSAQQFPDLHSELNLSSLELGDSALYFCASSVAGTGQGYEQFFGPGTRLTVL.

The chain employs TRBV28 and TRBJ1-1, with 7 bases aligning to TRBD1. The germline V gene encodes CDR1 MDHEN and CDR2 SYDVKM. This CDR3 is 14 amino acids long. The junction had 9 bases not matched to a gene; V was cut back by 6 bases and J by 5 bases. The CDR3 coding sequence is TGTGCCAGCAGCAAGGGGGCGCGAAAGACTGAAGCTTTCTTT. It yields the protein CASSKGARKTEAFF.

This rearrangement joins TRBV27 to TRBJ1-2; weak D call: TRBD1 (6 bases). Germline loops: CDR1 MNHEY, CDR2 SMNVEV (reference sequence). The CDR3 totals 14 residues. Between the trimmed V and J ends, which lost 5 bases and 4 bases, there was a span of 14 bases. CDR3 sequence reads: CASSLYRDTYGYTF. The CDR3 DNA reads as TGTGCCAGCAGTCTATACCGGGACACCTATGGCTACACCTTC.

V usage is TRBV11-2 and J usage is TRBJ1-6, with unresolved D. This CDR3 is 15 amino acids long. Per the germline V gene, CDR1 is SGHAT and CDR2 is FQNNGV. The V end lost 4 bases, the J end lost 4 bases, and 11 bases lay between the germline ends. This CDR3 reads CASSSPGIYNSPLHF. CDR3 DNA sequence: TGTGCCAGCAGCTCACCGGGAATATATAATTCACCCCTCCACTTT.

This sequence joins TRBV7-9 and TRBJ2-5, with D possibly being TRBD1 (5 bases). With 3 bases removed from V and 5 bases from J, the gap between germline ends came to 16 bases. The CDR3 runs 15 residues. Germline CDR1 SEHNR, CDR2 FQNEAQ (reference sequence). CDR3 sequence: CASSFGHWVRETQYF. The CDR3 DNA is TGTGCCAGCAGCTTCGGACACTGGGTTCGGGAGACCCAGTACTTC.

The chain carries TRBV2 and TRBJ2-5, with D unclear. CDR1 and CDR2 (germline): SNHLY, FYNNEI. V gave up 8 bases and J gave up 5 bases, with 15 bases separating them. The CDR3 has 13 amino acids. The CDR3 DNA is TGTGCCAGCCTGACCAGGTCCCATGAGACCCAGTACTTC. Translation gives CASLTRSHETQYF.

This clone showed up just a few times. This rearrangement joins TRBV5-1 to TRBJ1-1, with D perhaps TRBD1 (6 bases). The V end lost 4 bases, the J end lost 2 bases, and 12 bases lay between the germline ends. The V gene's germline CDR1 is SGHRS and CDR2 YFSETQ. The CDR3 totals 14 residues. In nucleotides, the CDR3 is TGCGCCAGCAGCATACAGGGCCCTAACACTGAAGCTTTCTTT. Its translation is CASSIQGPNTEAFF.

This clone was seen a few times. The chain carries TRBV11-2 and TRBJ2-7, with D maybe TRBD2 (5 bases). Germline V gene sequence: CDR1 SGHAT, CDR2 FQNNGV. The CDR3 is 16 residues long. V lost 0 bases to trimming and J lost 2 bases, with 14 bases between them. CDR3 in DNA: TGTGCCAGCAGCTTAGATAGCGTTACGGTAACCTACGAGCAGTACTTC. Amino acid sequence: CASSLDSVTVTYEQYF.

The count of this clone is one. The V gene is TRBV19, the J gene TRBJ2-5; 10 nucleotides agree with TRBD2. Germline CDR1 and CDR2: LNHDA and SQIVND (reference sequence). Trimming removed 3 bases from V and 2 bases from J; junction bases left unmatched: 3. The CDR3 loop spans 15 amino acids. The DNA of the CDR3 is TGTGCCAGTAGTATTCGAGCGGGAGGGCAAGAGACCCAGTACTTC. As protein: CASSIRAGGQETQYF.

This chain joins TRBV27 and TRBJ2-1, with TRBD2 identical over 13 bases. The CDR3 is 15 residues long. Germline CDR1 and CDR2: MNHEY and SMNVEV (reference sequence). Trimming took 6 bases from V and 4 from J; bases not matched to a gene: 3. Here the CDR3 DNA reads TGTGCCAGCAGCAAACTAGCGGGAGGGTACAATGAGCAGTTCTTC. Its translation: CASSKLAGGYNEQFF.

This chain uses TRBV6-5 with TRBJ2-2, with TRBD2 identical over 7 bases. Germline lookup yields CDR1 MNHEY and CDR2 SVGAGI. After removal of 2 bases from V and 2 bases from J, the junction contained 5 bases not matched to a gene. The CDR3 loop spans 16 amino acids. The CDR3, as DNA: TGTGCCAGCAGTTACGGCCTAGCGGCCAACACCGGGGAGCTGTTTTTT. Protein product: CASSYGLAANTGELFF.

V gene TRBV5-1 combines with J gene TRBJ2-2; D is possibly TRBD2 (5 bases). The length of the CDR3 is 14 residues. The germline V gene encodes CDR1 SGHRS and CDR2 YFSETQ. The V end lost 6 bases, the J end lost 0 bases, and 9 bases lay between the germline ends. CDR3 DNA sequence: TGCGCCAGCAACAGCGGTTCGAACACCGGGGAGCTGTTTTTT. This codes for CASNSGSNTGELFF.

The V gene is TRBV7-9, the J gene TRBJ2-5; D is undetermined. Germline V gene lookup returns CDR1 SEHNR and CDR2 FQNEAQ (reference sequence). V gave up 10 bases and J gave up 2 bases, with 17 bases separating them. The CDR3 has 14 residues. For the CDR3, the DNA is TGTGCCACCTCCCGGGCCCTCACTCAAGAGACCCAGTACTTC. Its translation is CATSRALTQETQYF.

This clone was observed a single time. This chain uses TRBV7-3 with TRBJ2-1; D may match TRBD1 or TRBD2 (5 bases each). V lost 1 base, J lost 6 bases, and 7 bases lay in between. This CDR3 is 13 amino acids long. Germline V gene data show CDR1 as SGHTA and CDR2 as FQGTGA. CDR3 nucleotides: TGTGCCAGCAGCTTAATGGGGGTCAATGAGCAGTTCTTC. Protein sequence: CASSLMGVNEQFF.

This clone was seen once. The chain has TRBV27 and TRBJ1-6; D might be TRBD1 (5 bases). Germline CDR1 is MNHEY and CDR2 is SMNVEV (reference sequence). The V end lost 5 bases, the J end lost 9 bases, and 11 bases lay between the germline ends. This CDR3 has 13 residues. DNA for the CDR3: TGTGCCAGCAGTGGGACTAGGAGTTCACCCCTCCACTTT. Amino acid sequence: CASSGTRSSPLHF.

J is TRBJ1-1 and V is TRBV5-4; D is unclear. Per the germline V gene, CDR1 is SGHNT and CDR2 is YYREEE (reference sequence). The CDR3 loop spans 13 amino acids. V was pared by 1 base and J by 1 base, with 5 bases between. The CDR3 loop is CASSLSANTEAFF. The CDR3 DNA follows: TGTGCCAGCAGCTTGAGCGCGAACACTGAAGCTTTCTTT. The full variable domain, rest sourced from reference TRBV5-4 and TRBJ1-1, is ETGVTQSPTHLIKTRGQQVTLRCSSQSGHNTVSWYQQALGQGPQFIFQYYREEENGRGNFPPRFSGLQFPNYSSELNVNALELDDSALYLCASSLSANTEAFFGQGTRLTVV.

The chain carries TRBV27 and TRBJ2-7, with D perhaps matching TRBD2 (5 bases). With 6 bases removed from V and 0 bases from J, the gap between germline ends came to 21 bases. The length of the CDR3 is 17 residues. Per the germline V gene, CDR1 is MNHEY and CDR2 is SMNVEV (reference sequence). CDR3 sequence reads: CASRLSADHSFSYEQYF. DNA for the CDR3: TGTGCCAGCAGATTGTCAGCGGACCATTCCTTCTCCTACGAGCAGTACTTC.